This entry concerns a single T cell receptor (beta chain). Antigen: not known. Relative to the germline gene, one junction end is altered; a read error may explain this. The PCR had 60 Vbeta and 13 Jbeta primers. Using immunoSEQ multiplex PCR, the repertoire was profiled, and TCRdb retains in-frame clones only, with some absent. The top ten hold roughly 1.4% of the sample, which has approximately 160,000 clones, 68% seen once. The sample comes from a study of cytomegalovirus exposure and HLA in healthy donors. Study conclusions and caveats: Most TCR sequences were rare, but some public TCRs occurred in many donors. As a later analysis showed, a missense DCLRE1C variant was linked to trimming of TCR beta V- and J-genes.

Donors in the study were healthy people who gave bone marrow. Germline V gene data show CDR1 as SSHAT and CDR2 as FNYEAQ (reference sequence). The CDR3 runs 14 residues. Sequencing input: PBMCs. The chain combines TRBV7-7 with TRBJ2-2, with 8 bases matching TRBD1. The clonotype was recovered from a man in his forties or fifties in good health and CMV-seronegative. The DNA of the CDR3 is TGTGCTAGCAGCCGGACAGGGTACACCGGGGAGCTGTTTTTT. It yields the protein CASSRTGYTGELFF.